These T cell receptor beta chains were read from a single sample in a study of patients and donors after allogeneic stem cell transplantation. TCRdb analysed the RT-PCR reads with MiXCR anew, one entry per CDR3 protein. Counted here are 410,000 or so distinct CDR3 sequences, 16% occurring once; the ten biggest clones make up 6% to 8%. The material sequenced was blood, either unsorted or a sorted T cell fraction (not recorded which). The receptor set was obtained from a human donor who was either an allogeneic HSCT recipient or a stem cell or donor lymphocyte infusion donor (not recorded which). It is not recorded whose cells these are; they may come from a transplant donor. The CDR3 runs from the conserved cysteine through the conserved F or W. Fields, in order: V gene, D gene, J gene, CDR3 length, clone size, CDR3 DNA, CDR3 protein. A D gene is named only where the DNA matches it firmly. Size tells how often a clone was seen (once, few, many) or the class of an expanded clone, and some rows leave it out.

TRBV7-9	TRBD1	TRBJ1-2	15	few	TGTGCCAGCAGCTCGGGACAGAAGATCAGCTATGGCTACACCTTC	CASSSGQKISYGYTF
TRBV20-1	-	TRBJ1-2	11	-	TGCAGTGCTAAGGGGACTATGGGCTACACCTTC	CSAKGTMGYTF
TRBV7-7	-	TRBJ2-5	13	many	TGTGCCAGCAGCTCTCAACCGTACGAGACCCAGTACTTC	CASSSQPYETQYF
TRBV6-2/TRBV6-3	-	TRBJ1-1	16	few	TGTGCCAGCAGCCAGCCCCGACTCAGGCGAGAGACTGAAGCTTTCTTT	CASSQPRLRRETEAFF
TRBV7-9	TRBD1	TRBJ1-2	16	once	TGTGCCAGCAGCTTAGGGGGGACAGGGCCCTCGGGGGGCTACACCTTC	CASSLGGTGPSGGYTF
TRBV12-3/TRBV12-4	-	TRBJ2-1	14	many	TGTGCCAGCAGTTGGACCCCTGAGGGGGGTGAGCAGTTCTTC	CASSWTPEGGEQFF
TRBV24-1	TRBD2	TRBJ2-1	17	few	TGTGCCACCAGTGATTCCTTGACTAGCGGGACTTACAATGAGCAGTTCTTC	CATSDSLTSGTYNEQFF
TRBV18	-	TRBJ2-7	12	-	TGTGCCAGCTCACCTTTCACAGAAGAGCAGTACTTC	CASSPFTEEQYF
TRBV20-1	TRBD1	TRBJ1-2	14	few	TGCAGTGCTAGAGAGGAGGGACAGGGGTTTGGCTACACCTTC	CSAREEGQGFGYTF
TRBV2	TRBD1	TRBJ1-6	13	few	TGTGCCAGCAAGGAGACAGGGTCATCACCCCTCCACTTT	CASKETGSSPLHF
TRBV4-3	-	TRBJ2-3	15	many	TGCGCCAGCAGCCAATCGGGCCCCCCGACTAAACCGCAGTATTTT	CASSQSGPPTKPQYF